The next 23 T cell receptor beta chains were all read from a single sample in a study of shared clonotypes between healthy human individuals. Sequencing was performed with immunoSEQ multiplex PCR; in TCRdb, only in-frame clones are kept and a portion is missing. The top ten hold roughly 1.7% of the sample, which has about 2.1 million clones, over 85% seen once. Naive CD8 cells were CD45RO-negative, positively selected for CCR7, excluding terminally differentiated effector memory CD45RA+ cells. Material for sequencing was naive CD8+ T cells from PBMCs. Source of these receptors: a young man in good health. Some clones in this sample may be carry-over from other donors' samples.

V is TRBV13 and J is TRBJ2-7; 9 bases map to TRBD1. The V segment lost 6 bases and the J segment 6 bases; nucleotides outside the gene matches: 12. The V gene's germline CDR1 is PRHDT and CDR2 FYEKMQ (reference sequence). There are 15 residues in the CDR3. The CDR3 bases are TGTGCCAGCAGTCAAGGGAGGACAGGGGTAGGCGAGCAGTACTTC. Translated, it gives CASSQGRTGVGEQYF.

V and J are TRBV9 and TRBJ2-7, with 9 bases that match TRBD2. Germline trimming cut 2 bases from V and 7 bases from J; bases unmatched to any gene: 7. The CDR3 runs to 14 residues. In germline, CDR1 is SGDLS, CDR2 YYNGEE. Here the CDR3 reads CASSVGSGSFEQYF. The CDR3 coding sequence is TGTGCCAGCAGCGTCGGTAGCGGGAGTTTTGAGCAGTACTTC.

The genes are TRBV11-1 and TRBJ2-1, with D perhaps TRBD1 (5 bases). There are 12 residues in the CDR3. Germline V gives CDR1 SGHAT, CDR2 FQDESV (reference sequence). Trimming pared 7 bases from V and 6 bases from J, leaving 10 bases between. The CDR3 DNA is TGTGCCAGCACCTCAAGGGGCAATGAGCAGTTCTTC. Protein sequence: CASTSRGNEQFF. Full variable domain (remainder filled in from reference TRBV11-1 and TRBJ2-1): EAEVAQSPRYKITEKSQAVAFWCDPISGHATLYWYRQILGQGPELLVQFQDESVVDDSQLPKDRFSAERLKGVDSTLKIQPAELGDSAMYLCASTSRGNEQFFGPGTRLTVL.

The J gene is TRBJ1-1, the V gene TRBV28; D may be TRBD1 (5 bases). CDR1 is MDHEN and CDR2 is SYDVKM in the germline V gene. The CDR3 sequence is 14 residues long. V lost 4 bases, J lost 6 bases, and 15 bases lay in between. This chain's CDR3 is CASSWATGLAEAFF. CDR3 coding DNA: TGTGCCAGCAGTTGGGCCACAGGTTTGGCTGAAGCTTTCTTT. The whole variable domain, remainder taken from reference TRBV28 and TRBJ1-1, is DVKVTQSSRYLVKRTGEKVFLECVQDMDHENMFWYRQDPGLGLRLIYFSYDVKMKEKGDIPEGYSVSREKKERFSLILESASTNQTSMYLCASSWATGLAEAFFGQGTRLTVV.

The V gene is TRBV11-2, the J gene TRBJ2-7; TRBD1 aligns across 10 bases. Germline-derived CDR1 and CDR2 are SGHAT and FQNNGV. The CDR3 extends over 15 amino acids. With V trimmed by 0 bases and J by 7 bases, 6 bases remained unmatched. In DNA form, the CDR3 reads TGTGCCAGCAGCTTAGATCCTGGGACAGGGGAAGAGCAGTACTTC. Translated, it gives CASSLDPGTGEEQYF.

V is TRBV7-8 and J is TRBJ2-1, with TRBD1 identical over 7 bases. The CDR3 is 17 residues long. The ends lost 10 bases at V and 6 bases at J; junction bases unmatched: 21. Looked up from germline, CDR1 is SGHVS and CDR2 is FQNEAQ. For the CDR3, the DNA is TGTGCCATCCAGGGGGTAGATGGTTACATGACGGGCAATGAGCAGTTCTTC. Encoded protein: CAIQGVDGYMTGNEQFF.

The V gene is TRBV7-9, the J gene TRBJ2-7; D is unresolved. The CDR3 loop spans 13 amino acids. The V gene's germline CDR1 is SEHNR and CDR2 FQNEAQ (reference sequence). The V end lost 5 bases, the J end lost 2 bases, and 10 bases lay between the germline ends. Written as DNA, the CDR3 is TGTGCCAGCAGCCGCTACCAGACCTACGAGCAGTACTTC. This codes for CASSRYQTYEQYF.

The chain joins TRBV28 to TRBJ1-4; D might be TRBD1 (5 bases). Germline lookup yields CDR1 MDHEN and CDR2 SYDVKM. V lost 6 bases to trimming and J lost 2 bases, with 10 bases between them. The CDR3 loop spans 14 amino acids. The CDR3 loop reads CASRGPTTNEKLFF. In DNA form, the CDR3 reads TGTGCCAGCAGGGGGCCAACCACTAATGAAAAACTGTTTTTT.

This chain uses TRBV5-4 with TRBJ2-2; D perhaps matches TRBD1 (6 bases). The CDR3 has 16 residues. Trimming cost V 3 bases and J 6 bases, with 18 bases left between them. Germline V lookup: CDR1 SGHNT, CDR2 YYREEE (reference sequence). The CDR3 region is CASSSWGSGDPGELFF. In DNA, the CDR3 is TGTGCCAGCAGCTCGTGGGGATCAGGGGACCCCGGGGAGCTGTTTTTT.

The chain joins TRBV11-2 to TRBJ2-7; D tentatively fits TRBD1 or TRBD2 (5 bases each). Germline values: CDR1 SGHAT, CDR2 FQNNGV. This CDR3 is built from 13 residues. Trimming shortened V by 4 bases and J by 5 bases, and 12 bases separated the two germline ends. This chain's CDR3 is CASSSRAGDEQYF. CDR3 DNA: TGTGCCAGCAGCTCCAGGGCCGGGGACGAGCAGTACTTC.

The V and J genes are TRBV5-1 and TRBJ1-1; the match to TRBD1 covers 10 bases. The CDR3 extends over 18 amino acids. J gave up 1 base and V 1 base, and 10 bases lay outside the gene matches. CDR1 and CDR2 (germline): SGHRS, YFSETQ. As DNA, the CDR3 is TGCGCCAGCAGCTTGATGGGGACAGGGGTTTCGTGGAACACTGAAGCTTTCTTT. Protein sequence: CASSLMGTGVSWNTEAFF.

As concerns this clone: The same CDR3 can be traced to other DNA sequences in this sample. The rearrangement links TRBV9 to TRBJ2-1; D remains unclear. The CDR3 totals 14 residues. CDR1 is SGDLS and CDR2 is YYNGEE in the germline V gene. Trimming cost V 0 bases and J 3 bases, with 7 bases left between them. The CDR3 DNA reads TGTGCCAGCAGCGTAGCTGGCAGCTACAATGAGCAGTTCTTC. Translation gives CASSVAGSYNEQFF.

This clone occurred once. This same CDR3 is encoded by further DNA sequences in the sample. The chain carries TRBV4-3 and TRBJ2-1; 11 positions agree with TRBD1. The V segment lost 1 base and the J segment 7 bases; nucleotides outside the gene matches: 3. CDR1 is LGHNA, CDR2 YSLEER, per germline. The CDR3 sequence is 15 residues long. As DNA, the CDR3 is TGCGCCAGCAGCCAAGGGACAGGGGGCGGGAATGAGCAGTTCTTC. Its protein product is CASSQGTGGGNEQFF.

The J gene is TRBJ2-3, the V gene TRBV4-1; D possibly corresponds to TRBD2 (5 bases). The V and J ends lost 0 bases and 5 bases respectively, with 12 bases between them. The CDR3 sequence is 15 residues long. CDR1 and CDR2 (germline): MGHRA, YSYEKL. The CDR3 bases are TGCGCCAGCAGCCAAGAACGGGGAAGAAGAGATACGCAGTATTTT. Its translation is CASSQERGRRDTQYF.

The V gene is TRBV11-2, the J gene TRBJ2-1, with 12 bases that match TRBD2. This CDR3 spans 16 amino acids. V lost 5 bases, J lost 4 bases, and 6 bases stayed unmatched. Germline V lookup: CDR1 SGHAT, CDR2 FQNNGV. CDR3 loop: CASSPRTSGTYNEQFF. The DNA for the CDR3 is TGTGCCAGCAGCCCTCGGACTAGCGGGACATACAATGAGCAGTTCTTC. Full variable domain (outside the CDR3, taken from reference TRBV11-2 and TRBJ2-1): EAGVAQSPRYKIIEKRQSVAFWCNPISGHATLYWYQQILGQGPKLLIQFQNNGVVDDSQLPKDRFSAERLKGVDSTLKIQPAKLEDSAVYLCASSPRTSGTYNEQFFGPGTRLTVL.

The genes are TRBV11-3 and TRBJ2-3; D is perhaps TRBD2 (5 bases). The germline gives CDR1 SGHNT, CDR2 YENEEA. V lost 5 bases to trimming and J lost 5 bases, with 14 bases between them. The CDR3 has 14 amino acids. The CDR3 nucleotides read TGTGCCAGCAGCCTCGGACTCGACCGAGATACGCAGTATTTT. This encodes CASSLGLDRDTQYF.

The gene calls are TRBV6-5 and TRBJ2-7, with no clear D. CDR1 and CDR2 (germline): MNHEY, SVGAGI. The CDR3 consists of 14 residues. The V and J ends lost 5 bases and 0 bases respectively, with 11 bases between them. The CDR3 DNA is TGTGCCAGCAGTCCCCAAGACAACTCCTACGAGCAGTACTTC. As protein: CASSPQDNSYEQYF.

Notes on this clone: One junction end does not reproduce the germline sequence, and a read error may be involved. This chain uses TRBV28 with TRBJ2-7; TRBD1 matches at 11 bases. The CDR3 sequence is 14 residues long. CDR1 is MDHEN, CDR2 SYDVKM, per germline. This chain's CDR3 is CASLRTGGSHEQYF. CDR3 nucleotide sequence: TGTGCCAGCCTCAGGACAGGGGGCTCCCACGAGCAGTACTTC.

The rearrangement links TRBV6-5 to TRBJ2-2; unclear D gene. The CDR3 is made up of 16 amino acids. V was pared by 1 base and J by 5 bases, with 14 bases between. In germline, CDR1 is MNHEY, CDR2 SVGAGI. The CDR3 sequence is CASSYLSDLWTGELFF. Here the CDR3 DNA reads TGTGCCAGCAGTTACTTGTCGGATCTTTGGACCGGGGAGCTGTTTTTT.

The V call is TRBV19, the J call TRBJ2-7; D gene unclear. This CDR3 spans 14 amino acids. The germline V gene has CDR1 LNHDA and CDR2 SQIVND (reference sequence). Trimming shortened V by 5 bases and J by 2 bases, and 13 bases separated the two germline ends. For the CDR3, the DNA is TGTGCCAGTAGTCTCGTTGGGTTCACCTACGAGCAGTACTTC. As protein: CASSLVGFTYEQYF.

This clone came up once. J is TRBJ1-2 and V is TRBV6-5; the D gene is possibly TRBD1 (5 bases). The ends were cut back, 5 bases at V and 6 bases at J, with 19 bases in the middle. The CDR3 length is 15 residues. Germline CDR1 reads MNHEY; CDR2 reads SVGAGI. CDR3 sequence reads: CASSPFLEGWNGYTF. CDR3 sequence (DNA): TGTGCCAGCAGTCCATTCTTGGAGGGGTGGAATGGCTACACCTTC.

The V and J genes are TRBV9 and TRBJ1-2; TRBD1 is a possible D gene (6 bases). The CDR3 contains 14 residues. Trimming removed 3 bases at V and 6 bases at J, with 15 bases between. Germline V lookup: CDR1 SGDLS, CDR2 YYNGEE. The CDR3 protein is CASSAGTSPHGYTF. The CDR3 DNA reads TGTGCCAGCAGCGCCGGGACATCCCCCCATGGCTACACCTTC. Complete variable domain (other parts from reference TRBV9 and TRBJ1-2): DSGVTQTPKHLITATGQRVTLRCSPRSGDLSVYWYQQSLDQGLQFLIQYYNGEERAKGNILERFSAQQFPDLHSELNLSSLELGDSALYFCASSAGTSPHGYTFGSGTRLTVV.

The V and J genes are TRBV27 and TRBJ2-1; the match to TRBD2 covers 7 bases. The CDR3 is 17 amino acids. Germline V gives CDR1 MNHEY, CDR2 SMNVEV (reference sequence). Germline trimming cut 2 bases from V and 4 bases from J; bases unmatched to any gene: 11. The CDR3 nucleotides read TGTGCCAGCAGTTTAGGGCCCCGGGAGGTGCCATACAATGAGCAGTTCTTC. Its protein product is CASSLGPREVPYNEQFF.